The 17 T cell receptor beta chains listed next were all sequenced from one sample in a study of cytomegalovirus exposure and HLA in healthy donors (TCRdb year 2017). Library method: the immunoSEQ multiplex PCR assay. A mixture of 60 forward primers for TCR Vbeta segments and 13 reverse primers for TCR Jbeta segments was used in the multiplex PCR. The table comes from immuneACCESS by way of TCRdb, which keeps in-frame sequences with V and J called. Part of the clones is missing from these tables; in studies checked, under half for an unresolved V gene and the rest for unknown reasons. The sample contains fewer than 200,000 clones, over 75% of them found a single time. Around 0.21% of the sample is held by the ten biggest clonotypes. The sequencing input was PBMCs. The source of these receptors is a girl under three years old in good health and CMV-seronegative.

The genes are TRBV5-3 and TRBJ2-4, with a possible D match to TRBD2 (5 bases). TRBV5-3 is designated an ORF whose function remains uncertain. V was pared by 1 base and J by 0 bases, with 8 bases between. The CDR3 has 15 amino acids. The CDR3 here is CARSLKRIAKNIQYF. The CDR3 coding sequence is TGTGCCAGAAGCTTGAAGCGGATAGCCAAAAACATTCAGTACTTC.

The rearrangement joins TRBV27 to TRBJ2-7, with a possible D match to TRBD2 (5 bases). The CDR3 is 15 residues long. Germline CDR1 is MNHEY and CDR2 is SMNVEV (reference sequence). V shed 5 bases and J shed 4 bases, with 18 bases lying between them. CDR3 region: CASSRTARGGYEQYF. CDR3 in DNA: TGTGCCAGCAGTCGGACTGCCCGAGGAGGATACGAGCAGTACTTC.

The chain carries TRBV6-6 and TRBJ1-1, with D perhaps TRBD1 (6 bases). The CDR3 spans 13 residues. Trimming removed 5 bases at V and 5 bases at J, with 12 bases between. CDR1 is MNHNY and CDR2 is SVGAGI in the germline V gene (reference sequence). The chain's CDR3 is CASSLGALTEAFF. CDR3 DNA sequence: TGTGCCAGCAGTCTGGGGGCGTTAACTGAAGCTTTCTTT.

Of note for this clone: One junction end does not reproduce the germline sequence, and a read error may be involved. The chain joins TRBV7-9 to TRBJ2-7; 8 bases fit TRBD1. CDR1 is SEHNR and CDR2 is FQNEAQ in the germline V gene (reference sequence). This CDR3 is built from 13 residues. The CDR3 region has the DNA TGTTCCAGCAGCTTGGACAGGGAGGAAGAGCAGTACTTC. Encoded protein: CSSSLDREEEQYF.

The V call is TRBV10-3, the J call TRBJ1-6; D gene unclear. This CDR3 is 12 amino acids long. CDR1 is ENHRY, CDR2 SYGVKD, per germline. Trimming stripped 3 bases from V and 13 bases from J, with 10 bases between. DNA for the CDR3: TGTGCCATCAGTGACCGGGAGCGCCCCCTCCACTTT. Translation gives CAISDRERPLHF.

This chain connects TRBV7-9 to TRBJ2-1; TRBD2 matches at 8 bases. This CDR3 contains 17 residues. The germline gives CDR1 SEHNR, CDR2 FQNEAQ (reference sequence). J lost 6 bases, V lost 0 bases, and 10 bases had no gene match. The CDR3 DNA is TGTGCCAGCAGCTTAGCCCCGAGCGGGAGAGGCGGCAATGAGCAGTTCTTC. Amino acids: CASSLAPSGRGGNEQFF.

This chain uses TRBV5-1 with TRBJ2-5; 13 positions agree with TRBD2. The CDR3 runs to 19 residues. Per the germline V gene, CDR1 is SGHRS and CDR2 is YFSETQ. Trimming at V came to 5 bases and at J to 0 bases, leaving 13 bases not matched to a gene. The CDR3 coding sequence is TGCGCCAGCAGTTATGCCGGGACTAGCGGGATATCGTACCAAGAGACCCAGTACTTC. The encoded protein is CASSYAGTSGISYQETQYF.

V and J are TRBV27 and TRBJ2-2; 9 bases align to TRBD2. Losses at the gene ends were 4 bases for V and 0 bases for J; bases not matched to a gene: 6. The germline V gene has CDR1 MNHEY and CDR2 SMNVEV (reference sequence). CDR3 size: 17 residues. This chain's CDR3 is CASSSGGGRANTGELFF. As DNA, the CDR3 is TGTGCCAGCAGTTCTGGTGGCGGGAGGGCGAACACCGGGGAGCTGTTTTTT.

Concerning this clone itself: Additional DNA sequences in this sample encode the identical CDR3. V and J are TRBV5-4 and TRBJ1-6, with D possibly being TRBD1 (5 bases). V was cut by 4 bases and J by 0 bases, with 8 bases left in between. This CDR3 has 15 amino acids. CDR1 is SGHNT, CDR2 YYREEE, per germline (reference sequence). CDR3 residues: CASSPGGSYNSPLHF. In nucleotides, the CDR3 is TGTGCCAGCAGCCCGGGGGGCTCCTATAATTCACCCCTCCACTTT.

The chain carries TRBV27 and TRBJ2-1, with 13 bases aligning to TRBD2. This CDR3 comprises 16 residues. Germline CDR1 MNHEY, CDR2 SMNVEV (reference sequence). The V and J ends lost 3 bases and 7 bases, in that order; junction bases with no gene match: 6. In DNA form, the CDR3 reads TGTGCCAGCAGTTTTCCGGGACTAGCGGGGAGGAATGAGCAGTTCTTC. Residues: CASSFPGLAGRNEQFF.

The CDR3: CASSPPGLGDTGELFF. CDR3 nucleotides: TGTGCCAGCAGTCCTCCCGGACTAGGGGACACCGGGGAGCTGTTTTTT. This chain connects TRBV27 to TRBJ2-2; TRBD2 matches 7 bases. The V and J ends lost 5 bases and 3 bases, in that order; junction bases with no gene match: 9. The CDR3 sequence is 16 residues long. Germline-derived CDR1 and CDR2 are MNHEY and SMNVEV (reference sequence).

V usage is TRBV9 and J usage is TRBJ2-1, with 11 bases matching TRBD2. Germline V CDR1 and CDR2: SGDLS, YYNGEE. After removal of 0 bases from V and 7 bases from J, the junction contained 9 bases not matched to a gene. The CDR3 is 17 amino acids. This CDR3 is CASSVAVSGRARNEQFF. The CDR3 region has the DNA TGTGCCAGCAGCGTAGCTGTTAGCGGGAGGGCCCGGAATGAGCAGTTCTTC.

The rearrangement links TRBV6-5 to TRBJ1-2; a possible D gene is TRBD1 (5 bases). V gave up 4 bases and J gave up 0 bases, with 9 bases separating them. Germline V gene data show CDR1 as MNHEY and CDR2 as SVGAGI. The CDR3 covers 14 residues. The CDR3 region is CASSSGGANYGYTF. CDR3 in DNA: TGTGCCAGCAGTTCGGGGGGAGCTAACTATGGCTACACCTTC.

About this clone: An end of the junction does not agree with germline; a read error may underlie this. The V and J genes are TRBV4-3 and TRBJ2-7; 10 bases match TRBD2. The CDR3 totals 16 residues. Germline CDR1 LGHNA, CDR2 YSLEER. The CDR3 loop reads CVSSQDSGLARYEQYF. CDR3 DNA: TGCGTCAGCAGCCAAGATTCGGGACTAGCGCGATACGAGCAGTACTTC.

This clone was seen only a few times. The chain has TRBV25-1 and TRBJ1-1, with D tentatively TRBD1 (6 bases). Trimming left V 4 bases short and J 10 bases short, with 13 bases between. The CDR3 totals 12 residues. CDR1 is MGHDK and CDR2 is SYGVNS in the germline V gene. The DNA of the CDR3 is TGTGCCAGCAGTGGGCCGGGACAAGGAGCTTTCTTT. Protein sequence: CASSGPGQGAFF. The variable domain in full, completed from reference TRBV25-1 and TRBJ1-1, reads EADIYQTPRYLVIGTGKKITLECSQTMGHDKMYWYQQDPGMELHLIHYSYGVNSTEKGDLSSESTVSRIRTEHFPLTLESARPSHTSQYLCASSGPGQGAFFGQGTRLTVV.

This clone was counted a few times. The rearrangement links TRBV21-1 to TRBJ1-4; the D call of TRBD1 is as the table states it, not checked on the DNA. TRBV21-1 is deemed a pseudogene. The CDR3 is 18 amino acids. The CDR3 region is CASSKESRDRGRFEKLFF. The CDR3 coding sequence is TGTGCCAGCAGCAAAGAATCCCGGGACAGGGGGCGGTTTGAAAAACTGTTTTTT.

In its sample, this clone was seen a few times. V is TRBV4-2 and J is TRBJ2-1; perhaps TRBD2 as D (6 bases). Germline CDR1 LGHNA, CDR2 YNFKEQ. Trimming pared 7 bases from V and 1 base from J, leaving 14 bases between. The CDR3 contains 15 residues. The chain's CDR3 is CASTLQGLSYNEQFF. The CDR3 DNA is TGTGCCAGCACCCTCCAGGGACTTTCCTACAATGAGCAGTTCTTC.